This TCR beta chain was identified in a study of beta chain features in type 1 diabetes. The study reverse transcribed the entire isolated RNA, so it sequenced expressed TCRB transcripts. TCRdb's table, derived via immunoSEQ multiplex PCR, lists solely in-frame clones and lacks some. The sample shows some 160,000 clones, roughly 9% of them seen only once. V shed 0 bases, J shed 1 base, and the junction held 6 bases outside the gene matches. Germline V gene data show CDR1 as SGHRS and CDR2 as YFSETQ. The CDR3 has 16 residues. V usage is TRBV5-1 and J usage is TRBJ2-5, with TRBD2 matching 7 bases. Sequencing was carried out using central memory CD4+ T cells from blood. This TCR came from a woman aged 18-29 years in good health. Here the CDR3 reads CASSLALPSGQETQYF. The CDR3 DNA is TGCGCCAGCAGCTTGGCCCTGCCTAGCGGCCAAGAGACCCAGTACTTC.